The sequence of this T cell receptor (beta chain) was determined in a study of blood T cell repertoires in COVID-19. Turning to the study itself: Samples representing acute and convalescent COVID-19 were sourced from the United States, Italy and Spain. Sources were T cells, B-cell-depleted T cells, or PBMCs; the material itself was cDNA or gDNA.

Enrollees, about 18 to 100 years old, lived in about two dozen US areas. The protocol was immunoSEQ multiplex PCR, while the TCRdb copy is restricted to in-frame clones and leaves out a portion. The top ten hold more than 5% of the sample, which has some 260,000 clones, around 87% seen once. The length of the CDR3 is 14 residues. With 0 bases removed from V and 8 bases from J, the gap between germline ends came to 13 bases. CDR1 is LNHNV, CDR2 YYDKDF, per germline (reference sequence). The rearrangement links TRBV15 to TRBJ1-1, with D maybe TRBD1 (5 bases). The TCR originated in a woman aged 30 to 39 with acute COVID-19. The material sequenced was PBMCs or T cells enriched from blood (not recorded which). CDR3 sequence reads: CATSRDNGAREAFF. In nucleotides, the CDR3 is TGTGCCACCAGCAGAGATAATGGGGCCCGCGAAGCTTTCTTT.